The 3 T cell receptor beta chains given below trace back to one sample, sequenced in a study of T cells after yellow fever vaccination. TCRdb called the 5' RACE reads again in MiXCR, with one record for every CDR3 protein. The sample comprises about 500,000 distinct CDR3 sequences, around 17% of which are singletons, and 15% to 20% rests with the top ten. This sample comprised PBMCs, obtained less than 6 days after the first yellow fever vaccination. These receptors were collected from a man aged 18 to 29 who received the YFV17D yellow fever vaccine.

CDR3 DNA sequence: TGCGCCAGCAGCTTGCTCGCGGGGGGAGCCTACGAGCAGTACTTC. It encodes CASSLLAGGAYEQYF. V is TRBV5-1 and J is TRBJ2-7; TRBD2 matches at 8 bases. Germline V gene sequence: CDR1 SGHRS, CDR2 YFSETQ. The J segment lost 2 bases and the V segment lost 1 base, leaving 5 bases of the junction unmatched. The CDR3 is 15 amino acids.

This clonotype was detected only a few times. For the CDR3, the DNA is TGTGCCAGCAGCGCCGACGTGGGAAACACCATATATTTT. It translates to CASSADVGNTIYF. The chain employs TRBV7-3 and TRBJ1-3; no clear D gene. The CDR3 has 13 residues. The germline V and J ends were trimmed by 5 bases and 4 bases, with 9 bases remaining between them. CDR1 and CDR2 from the germline V gene are SGHTA and FQGTGA.

This clonotype came up a few times. This sequence joins TRBV6-1 and TRBJ1-2; maybe TRBD1 (6 bases). CDR1 is MNHNS and CDR2 is SASEGT in the germline V gene. V lost 6 bases, J lost 0 bases, and 17 bases lay in between. The CDR3 is made up of 16 amino acids. The CDR3 region is CASSPPGQTANYGYTF. DNA of the CDR3: TGTGCCAGCAGCCCCCCCGGACAGACAGCTAACTATGGCTACACCTTC.